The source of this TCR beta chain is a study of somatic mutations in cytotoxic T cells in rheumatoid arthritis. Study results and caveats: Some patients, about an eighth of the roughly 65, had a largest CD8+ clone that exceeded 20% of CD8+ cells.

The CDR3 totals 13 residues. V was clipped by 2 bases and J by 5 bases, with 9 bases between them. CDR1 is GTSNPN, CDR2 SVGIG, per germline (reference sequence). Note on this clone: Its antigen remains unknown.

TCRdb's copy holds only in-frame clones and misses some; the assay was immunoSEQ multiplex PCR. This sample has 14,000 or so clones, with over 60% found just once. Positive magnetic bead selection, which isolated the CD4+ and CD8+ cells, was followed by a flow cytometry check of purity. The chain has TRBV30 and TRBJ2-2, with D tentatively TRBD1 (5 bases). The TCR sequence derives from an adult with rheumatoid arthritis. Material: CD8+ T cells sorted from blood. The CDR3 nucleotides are TGTGCCTGGAGTCCCACAGGTACCGGGGAGCTGTTTTTT. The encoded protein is CAWSPTGTGELFF.